This TCR beta chain was retrieved from a study of blood T cell repertoires in COVID-19. Study-level information: Spain, Italy and the United States supplied samples that represented acute and convalescent COVID-19. T cells, B-cell-depleted T cells, or PBMCs supplied cDNA or gDNA.

In the source study's methods: Amplification from reference gene primers served as the basis for estimated nucleated cell counts. The method was immunoSEQ multiplex PCR; TCRdb's version includes in-frame clones alone and lacks a portion of them. V and J calls plus clone size are reproduced from that table; the DNA served to infer D and trimming. The sample has roughly 130,000 clones, approximately 84% seen once. V was shortened by 4 bases and J by 3 bases, with 10 bases between the two germline ends. This CDR3 has 13 amino acids. Per the germline V gene, CDR1 is SGDLS and CDR2 is YYNGEE. The rearrangement links TRBV9 to TRBJ1-1, with TRBD1 as a possible D gene (6 bases). The TCR was taken from a woman in her 30s who had recovered from COVID-19. Sequences were obtained from peripheral blood. This chain's CDR3 is CASSFGQYTEAFF. The DNA of the CDR3 is TGTGCCAGCAGCTTCGGACAGTACACTGAAGCTTTCTTT.